By proportion, the clone carrying this TCR beta chain is large. Antigen specificity is unknown. These data belong to a study of graft-versus-host responses after intestinal transplantation. Study as a whole: Transplants given to recipients were multivisceral, liver-intestinal, or isolated intestinal. Recipients were all induced with anti-thymocyte globulin, then given tacrolimus and steroids for about 3 years. Whole-study results and caveats: Analysis identified GvH clones in recipient marrow, with some appearing first in ileum or blood. There was an association between peak levels of circulating GvH clones and early post-transplant HvG declines.

Graft tissue was processed to release intraepithelial and lamina propria lymphocytes. Sequenced by immunoSEQ multiplex PCR; TCRdb stores in-frame clones only, minus some. The profile shows approximately 5,200 clones, about 72% of them singletons. The TCR originated in a human patient who received an intestinal transplant, so some T cells may come from the graft donor. Sequences were derived from ileum tissue, sampled around 250 days after intestinal transplant.

CDR3 sequence (DNA): TGTGCCAGCACCCCAACGGACAGGAGGTTAAATGGCTACACCTTC. As protein: CASTPTDRRLNGYTF. The V and J genes are TRBV14 and TRBJ1-2; 7 bases are a match to TRBD1. Germline V CDR1 and CDR2: SGHDN, FVKESK. Trimming took 7 bases from V and 6 from J; bases not matched to a gene: 14. This CDR3 contains 15 residues.